This T cell receptor beta chain was documented in a study of technical replicates of blood from a handful of donors. The CDR3 length is 15 residues. Germline CDR1 is GTSNPN and CDR2 is SVGIG (reference sequence). V shed 4 bases and J 6 bases; nucleotides not matched to a gene: 12. Produced via immunoSEQ multiplex PCR; TCRdb's table is partial and in-frame only. The table shows approximately 70,000 clones, with roughly 91% occurring only once. This clonotype was sampled from a human donor in good health. Some clones in this sample may be carry-over from other donors' samples. Sequencing was carried out using T cells isolated from PBMCs. The chain carries TRBV30 and TRBJ2-3; 8 bases map to TRBD1. The DNA for the CDR3 is TGTGCCTGGAATATCGGGACAGGTCCTTCGGATACGCAGTATTTT. This translates into CAWNIGTGPSDTQYF.